The 17 T cell receptor beta chains listed next were all sequenced from one sample in a study of cytomegalovirus exposure and HLA in healthy donors. PCR was performed using 60 Vbeta and 13 Jbeta primers. Only in-frame clones appear in the TCRdb table, and some are missing; sequencing was by immunoSEQ multiplex PCR. The data hold around 170,000 clones, with 65% to 85% observed a single time. Specimen: PBMCs. All receptors come from a man aged 50-60 years in good health and CMV-seronegative.

V is TRBV4-3 and J is TRBJ1-4; possibly TRBD1 for D (6 bases). V gave up 4 bases and J gave up 7 bases, with 16 bases separating them. Germline-derived CDR1 and CDR2 are LGHNA and YSLEER. The length of the CDR3 is 15 residues. CDR3 in amino acids: CASSLAERGGEKLFF. The CDR3 bases are TGCGCCAGCAGCCTCGCTGAAAGGGGGGGTGAAAAACTGTTTTTT.

This chain connects TRBV12-5 to TRBJ2-5; possibly TRBD1 for D (6 bases). The J call may be in error: the DNA end matches TRBJ2-7 better. CDR3 length equals 14 residues. Germline assignment: CDR1 LGHNT and CDR2 FRNRAP. The CDR3 loop reads CASGPPGTSYEQYF. The CDR3 bases are TGTGCTAGTGGCCCCCCCGGGACATCCTACGAGCAGTACTTC.

The chain uses TRBV10-3 and TRBJ1-2; 7 bases fit TRBD1. V gave up 0 bases and J gave up 8 bases; unmatched junction bases: 6. Germline V lookup: CDR1 ENHRY, CDR2 SYGVKD. This CDR3 has 14 residues. In DNA form, the CDR3 reads TGTGCCATCAGTGAGTCGCAGGGGGTCTACGGCTACACCTTC. Protein product: CAISESQGVYGYTF.

The rearrangement links TRBV30 to TRBJ1-3; no clear D. With 1 base removed from V and 0 bases from J, the gap between germline ends came to 7 bases. The CDR3 is 14 amino acids. CDR1 GTSNPN and CDR2 SVGIG come from the germline V gene (reference sequence). The CDR3 nucleotides are TGTGCCTGGAGTGGATACATCTCTGGAAACACCATATATTTT. Encoded protein: CAWSGYISGNTIYF.

Only one count was recorded for this clone. This rearrangement joins TRBV11-2 to TRBJ2-3, with TRBD2 matching 9 bases. There are 16 residues in the CDR3. Germline loops: CDR1 SGHAT, CDR2 FQNNGV. The V segment lost 5 bases and the J segment 4 bases; nucleotides outside the gene matches: 10. In DNA form, the CDR3 reads TGTGCCAGCAGCGATAGCGGGGGTCCACGGCCAGATACGCAGTATTTT. It is translated as CASSDSGGPRPDTQYF.

This clone was picked up a small number of times. The rearrangement links TRBV29-1 to TRBJ1-3; the D gene is possibly TRBD1 (5 bases). The CDR3 is made up of 15 amino acids. V dropped 6 bases and J dropped 1 base, with 16 bases sitting between them. Germline assignment: CDR1 SQVTM and CDR2 ANQGSEA. Written as DNA, the CDR3 is TGCAGCGTCGAGCTTGAGACAGAATCTGGAAACACCATATATTTT. This sequence encodes CSVELETESGNTIYF.

Comments on this clone: At one end, the junction sequence differs from germline, possibly due to a read error. CDR3 sequence (DNA): TGTTCCAGCAGCTTAAGTAGGGAGGGGACTGGCTACACCTTC. It yields the protein CSSSLSREGTGYTF. This sequence joins TRBV7-9 and TRBJ1-2, with TRBD1 as a possible D gene (5 bases). The germline CDR1 and CDR2 sequences are SEHNR and FQNEAQ (reference sequence). The length of the CDR3 is 14 residues.

The chain combines TRBV18 with TRBJ2-4, with TRBD1 matching 8 bases. The V and J ends lost 4 bases and 1 base, in that order; junction bases with no gene match: 3. Germline V gene sequence: CDR1 KGHSH, CDR2 LQKENI. The CDR3 loop spans 15 amino acids. The CDR3 nucleotides read TGTGCCAGCTCACAAGACAGGGGTGCCAAAAACATTCAGTACTTC. Translating it yields CASSQDRGAKNIQYF. Together with reference TRBV18 and TRBJ2-4, the CDR3 gives the full variable domain: NAGVMQNPRHLVRRRGQEARLRCSPMKGHSHVYWYRQLPEEGLKFMVYLQKENIIDESGMPKERFSAEFPKEGPSILRIQQVVRGDSAAYFCASSQDRGAKNIQYFGAGTRLSVL.

The V and J genes are TRBV7-2 and TRBJ2-6, with TRBD1 matching over 8 bases. V lost 4 bases to trimming and J lost 3 bases; unmatched junction nucleotides: 5. Per germline, CDR1 SGHTA and CDR2 FQGNSA. The CDR3 runs 16 residues. The CDR3 DNA follows: TGTGCCAGCAGCTCTCAACAGGGGGGTGGGGCCAACGTCCTGACTTTC. It is translated as CASSSQQGGGANVLTF.

This rearrangement joins TRBV4-1 to TRBJ1-1; D is undetermined. Germline V gene sequence: CDR1 MGHRA, CDR2 YSYEKL. Trimming cost V 3 bases and J 4 bases, with 12 bases left between them. This CDR3 contains 14 residues. This chain's CDR3 is CASSQQEGGTEAFF. The CDR3 coding sequence is TGCGCCAGCAGCCAGCAAGAGGGCGGCACTGAAGCTTTCTTT.

The genes are TRBV19 and TRBJ1-5, with D maybe TRBD1 (5 bases). The CDR3 has 15 residues. Between the trimmed V and J ends, which lost 6 bases and 4 bases, there was a span of 16 bases. CDR1 and CDR2 (germline): LNHDA, SQIVND (reference sequence). CDR3 amino acids: CASRGAEGLNQPQHF. DNA for the CDR3: TGTGCCAGTAGAGGGGCGGAGGGGTTGAATCAGCCCCAGCATTTT.

The chain's CDR3 is CASSVGSGSNEQFF. The CDR3 nucleotides read TGTGCCAGCAGTGTCGGGAGTGGGAGCAATGAGCAGTTCTTC. The rearrangement links TRBV25-1 to TRBJ2-1; a weak D match, TRBD2 (6 bases). The CDR3 runs to 14 residues. Trimming removed 4 bases at V and 6 bases at J, with 13 bases between. Germline V gene sequence: CDR1 MGHDK, CDR2 SYGVNS.

This clone occurred a few times. The chain is built from TRBV7-9 and TRBJ1-1; possible D gene TRBD1, 5 bases. Germline CDR1 reads SEHNR; CDR2 reads FQNEAQ (reference sequence). V was clipped by 2 bases and J by 1 base, with 14 bases between them. The CDR3 has 16 residues. Written as DNA, the CDR3 is TGTGCCAGCAGCTTAAGGGACGGGAGACCGAACACTGAAGCTTTCTTT. It yields the protein CASSLRDGRPNTEAFF.

The chain has TRBV20-1 and TRBJ2-4; D remains ambiguous. This CDR3 contains 10 residues. V dropped 3 bases and J dropped 8 bases, with 5 bases sitting between them. Germline-derived CDR1 and CDR2 are DFQATT and SNEGSKA (reference sequence). CDR3 nucleotides: TGCAGTGCTAGTACGGACATTCAGTACTTC. Its translation: CSASTDIQYF.

The chain carries TRBV11-3 and TRBJ2-1; 9 positions agree with TRBD1. The junction had 12 bases not matched to a gene; V was cut back by 5 bases and J by 7 bases. Germline assignment: CDR1 SGHNT and CDR2 YENEEA. The length of the CDR3 is 16 residues. The CDR3 sequence is CASSPQGTGSVNEQFF. In nucleotides, the CDR3 is TGTGCCAGCAGCCCACAGGGGACAGGGTCAGTGAATGAGCAGTTCTTC.

V is TRBV10-2 and J is TRBJ1-6; the match to TRBD1 covers 7 bases. Germline V lookup: CDR1 WSHSY, CDR2 SAAADI. The CDR3 runs 13 residues. V gave up 9 bases and J gave up 9 bases; unmatched junction bases: 8. The CDR3: CASSGTELSPLHF. In nucleotides, the CDR3 is TGCGCCAGTTCCGGGACAGAGCTTTCACCCCTCCACTTT.

V and J are TRBV4-3 and TRBJ1-5, with a tentative D call TRBD1 (6 bases). In germline, CDR1 is LGHNA, CDR2 YSLEER. The CDR3 is 13 amino acids. Trimming cost V 3 bases and J 6 bases, with 9 bases left between them. The CDR3, as DNA: TGCGCCAGCAGCCAGGAAGGGGGTCAGCCCCAGCATTTT. It yields the protein CASSQEGGQPQHF.